The 26 T cell receptor beta chains presented below share a single source sample, sequenced in a study of shared clonotypes between healthy human individuals. Naive CD8 isolation took CD45RO-negative cells positively selected for CCR7 and excluded terminally differentiated effector memory CD45RA+ cells. The protocol was immunoSEQ multiplex PCR, while the TCRdb copy is restricted to in-frame clones and leaves out a portion. The sample includes 1.5 million to 2.5 million clones, roughly 94% of them seen just once. Input material: naive CD8+ T cells sorted from blood. Receptors originate from a man between 18 and 29 years old in good health.

The genes are TRBV29-1 and TRBJ2-5, with 8 bases lining up with TRBD2. The CDR3 covers 16 residues. Trimming removed 4 bases from V and 4 bases from J; junction bases left unmatched: 14. The germline V gene has CDR1 SQVTM and CDR2 ANQGSEA. The CDR3 coding sequence is TGCAGCGTTGTTGGCGGGGGGCCGGAGGCTTCAGAGACCCAGTACTTC. It encodes CSVVGGGPEASETQYF.

Regarding this clone: Other DNA sequences in the sample encode the same CDR3. The CDR3 spells CASSQEQGMNTEAFF. CDR3 nucleotides: TGCGCCAGCAGCCAAGAGCAGGGCATGAACACTGAAGCTTTCTTT. The V call is TRBV4-1, the J call TRBJ1-1; tentative D call: TRBD1 (5 bases). Trimming stripped 0 bases from V and 0 bases from J, with 8 bases between. Germline V lookup: CDR1 MGHRA, CDR2 YSYEKL. The CDR3 runs to 15 residues.

The chain uses TRBV4-3 and TRBJ1-1; D gene unclear. V dropped 0 bases and J dropped 8 bases, with 10 bases sitting between them. Germline assignment: CDR1 LGHNA and CDR2 YSLEER. The CDR3 is 13 residues long. The CDR3 is CASSQDFGIEAFF. For the CDR3, the DNA is TGCGCCAGCAGCCAAGATTTCGGAATAGAAGCTTTCTTT.

The chain is built from TRBV9 and TRBJ1-6; the D is unclear. Deletions cut 0 bases from V and 5 bases from J, with 3 bases between. The germline CDR1 and CDR2 sequences are SGDLS and YYNGEE. The CDR3 consists of 13 residues. This CDR3 is CASSVDDNSPLHF. The CDR3 DNA follows: TGTGCCAGCAGCGTAGATGATAATTCACCCCTCCACTTT. Full variable domain (missing parts from reference TRBV9 and TRBJ1-6): DSGVTQTPKHLITATGQRVTLRCSPRSGDLSVYWYQQSLDQGLQFLIQYYNGEERAKGNILERFSAQQFPDLHSELNLSSLELGDSALYFCASSVDDNSPLHFGNGTRLTVT.

This clone was detected a few times. The genes are TRBV6-5 and TRBJ1-5; D not certain. Between the trimmed V and J ends, which lost 0 bases and 8 bases, there was a span of 11 bases. Germline V gene data show CDR1 as MNHEY and CDR2 as SVGAGI. This CDR3 region has 14 residues. The DNA for the CDR3 is TGTGCCAGCAGTTACTCGGGCAGGTTTGAGCCCCAGCATTTT. This gives the protein CASSYSGRFEPQHF.

On this clone itself: The sample holds other DNA sequences that translate to the same CDR3. The chain's CDR3 is CASSSPGSNTGELFF. CDR3 in DNA: TGTGCCAGCAGCTCCCCGGGGTCGAACACCGGGGAGCTGTTTTTT. This sequence joins TRBV7-9 and TRBJ2-2; TRBD2 might be the D (5 bases). Germline V gene lookup returns CDR1 SEHNR and CDR2 FQNEAQ (reference sequence). The CDR3 spans 15 residues. Trimming removed 4 bases from V and 0 bases from J, with 9 bases in between. The entire variable domain, with the rest obtained from reference TRBV7-9 and TRBJ2-2, is as follows: DTGVSQNPRHKITKRGQNVTFRCDPISEHNRLYWYRQTLGQGPEFLTYFQNEAQLEKSRLLSDRFSAERPKGSFSTLEIQRTEQGDSAMYLCASSSPGSNTGELFFGEGSRLTVL.

V and J are TRBV5-6 and TRBJ2-4; D is perhaps TRBD2 (7 bases). Trimming stripped 5 bases from V and 8 bases from J, with 11 bases between. Germline loops: CDR1 SGHDT, CDR2 YYEEEE. The CDR3 has 12 amino acids. DNA of the CDR3: TGTGCCAGCAGTAACGGGGGGCACATTCAGTACTTC. Amino acid sequence: CASSNGGHIQYF.

The chain carries TRBV19 and TRBJ1-2; maybe TRBD1 (5 bases). This CDR3 has 12 amino acids. Trimming took off 5 bases at V and 4 bases at J, with 8 bases between the two ends. Germline-derived CDR1 and CDR2 are LNHDA and SQIVND (reference sequence). This CDR3 reads CASSDSFYGYTF. The CDR3 DNA sequence: TGTGCCAGTAGTGACAGTTTCTATGGCTACACCTTC.

V and J are TRBV6-1 and TRBJ2-1; the match to TRBD2 covers 11 bases. Germline V lookup: CDR1 MNHNS, CDR2 SASEGT. CDR3 length equals 16 residues. Trimming cost V 3 bases and J 7 bases; bases outside gene matches: 8. The CDR3 is CASSDLGLADLNEQFF. The CDR3 region has the DNA TGTGCCAGCAGTGACTTGGGACTAGCGGATTTAAATGAGCAGTTCTTC.

On this clone itself: The same CDR3 can be traced to other DNA sequences in this sample. V is TRBV6-5 and J is TRBJ2-7, with D possibly matching TRBD2 (6 bases). CDR1 and CDR2 from the germline V gene are MNHEY and SVGAGI. The CDR3 spans 14 residues. Deletions cut 0 bases from V and 1 base from J, with 7 bases between. As DNA, the CDR3 is TGTGCCAGCAGTTACTCGGAGGGGTCCTACGAGCAGTACTTC. Encoded protein: CASSYSEGSYEQYF.

V usage is TRBV5-1 and J usage is TRBJ1-1; D is unresolved. This CDR3 has 13 residues. The V gene's germline CDR1 is SGHRS and CDR2 YFSETQ. V lost 2 bases and J 6 bases, leaving 11 bases between the germline ends. CDR3 amino acids: CASSFDTGAEAFF. The CDR3 DNA sequence: TGCGCCAGCAGCTTCGACACGGGAGCTGAAGCTTTCTTT.

To note about this clone: At the DNA level, this CDR3 is encoded by other sequences in the same sample as well. CDR3 DNA: TGTGCCAGCAGCGTTTTCATGAACACTGAAGCTTTCTTT. Translation: CASSVFMNTEAFF. The rearrangement links TRBV9 to TRBJ1-1; D uncertain. V lost 2 bases, J lost 0 bases, and 5 bases lay in between. Germline CDR1 is SGDLS and CDR2 is YYNGEE. The CDR3 has 13 residues.

V is TRBV9 and J is TRBJ2-3, with 12 bases that match TRBD2. From germline, CDR1 is SGDLS and CDR2 YYNGEE. V lost 3 bases to trimming and J lost 3 bases; unmatched junction nucleotides: 5. The CDR3 runs to 16 residues. CDR3 region: CASSARLAGATDTQYF. The CDR3 region has the DNA TGTGCCAGCAGCGCCCGACTAGCGGGAGCAACAGATACGCAGTATTTT.

As for this clone: Distinct nucleotide sequences in the sample also encode this CDR3. J is TRBJ2-5 and V is TRBV11-3; TRBD1 or TRBD2 may be the D gene (5 bases each). The V end was cut by 3 bases, the J end by 5 bases, with 10 bases between. CDR3 size: 13 residues. Per germline, CDR1 SGHNT and CDR2 YENEEA. CDR3 in DNA: TGTGCCAGCAGCTTTAGAGGGGAGGAGACCCAGTACTTC. This codes for CASSFRGEETQYF. Filled out from reference TRBV11-3 and TRBJ2-5, the complete variable domain reads EAGVVQSPRYKIIEKKQPVAFWCNPISGHNTLYWYLQNLGQGPELLIRYENEEAVDDSQLPKDRFSAERLKGVDSTLKIQPAELGDSAVYLCASSFRGEETQYFGPGTRLLVL.

The chain uses TRBV10-2 and TRBJ2-1; 11 bases fit TRBD2. J lost 8 bases, V lost 3 bases, and 3 bases had no gene match. CDR3 length: 14 amino acids. CDR1 and CDR2 (germline): WSHSY, SAAADI. CDR3 DNA: TGCGCCAGCAGTGAAACTAGCGGGAGATATGAGCAGTTCTTC. It is translated as CASSETSGRYEQFF.

This chain connects TRBV6-5 to TRBJ2-1, with 7 nucleotides matching TRBD1. The CDR3 has 14 amino acids. Losses at the gene ends were 3 bases for V and 9 bases for J; bases not matched to a gene: 8. Germline V CDR1 and CDR2: MNHEY, SVGAGI. CDR3 amino acids: CASSYGQGDGEQFF. In nucleotides, the CDR3 is TGTGCCAGCAGTTATGGGCAGGGGGACGGTGAGCAGTTCTTC.

This rearrangement joins TRBV19 to TRBJ2-7; 9 nucleotides line up with TRBD1. The germline CDR1 and CDR2 sequences are LNHDA and SQIVND (reference sequence). J lost 6 bases, V lost 7 bases, and 10 bases had no gene match. The length of the CDR3 is 14 residues. CDR3 DNA: TGTGCCAGTAACCATCCGGGACAGGGTGGCGAGCAGTACTTC. It yields the protein CASNHPGQGGEQYF.

The gene calls are TRBV27 and TRBJ1-5; tentatively, D is TRBD1 (6 bases). The CDR3 runs to 15 residues. Germline CDR1 reads MNHEY; CDR2 reads SMNVEV (reference sequence). V gave up 5 bases and J gave up 3 bases, with 14 bases separating them. CDR3 in DNA: TGTGCCAGCAGTCCGACTAGGGGGTTCAATCAGCCCCAGCATTTT. Protein product: CASSPTRGFNQPQHF.

The V gene is TRBV6-6, the J gene TRBJ2-7; TRBD2 matches at 7 bases. CDR1 is MNHNY and CDR2 is SVGAGI in the germline V gene (reference sequence). V lost 6 bases, J lost 4 bases, and 12 bases stayed unmatched. This CDR3 has 15 residues. CDR3 nucleotide sequence: TGTGCCAGCAGCCCACTAGCGAGGGCGGAGTACGAGCAGTACTTC. This codes for CASSPLARAEYEQYF.

The V and J genes are TRBV4-1 and TRBJ1-2; D possibly corresponds to TRBD1 (5 bases). The CDR3 has 15 residues. Germline loops: CDR1 MGHRA, CDR2 YSYEKL. V gave up 8 bases and J gave up 4 bases, with 20 bases separating them. The CDR3 loop is CASGKITGDPYGYTF. The CDR3 coding sequence is TGCGCCAGCGGCAAGATTACAGGTGATCCCTATGGCTACACCTTC.

The chain links TRBV4-1 to TRBJ2-7, with D perhaps given as TRBD1 or TRBD2 (5 bases each). The CDR3 covers 15 residues. The V end lost 0 bases, the J end lost 3 bases, and 12 bases lay between the germline ends. The germline gives CDR1 MGHRA, CDR2 YSYEKL. The CDR3 here is CASSQEGDGYYEQYF. The CDR3 DNA is TGCGCCAGCAGCCAAGAGGGGGACGGATACTACGAGCAGTACTTC.

V and J are TRBV19 and TRBJ1-2, with D unclear. Per the germline V gene, CDR1 is LNHDA and CDR2 is SQIVND (reference sequence). V dropped 5 bases and J dropped 8 bases, with 18 bases sitting between them. The CDR3 spans 14 residues. The CDR3 DNA follows: TGTGCCAGTAGTTCTCACCCTACCGTTTTGGGCTACACCTTC. It yields the protein CASSSHPTVLGYTF.

The chain employs TRBV9 and TRBJ1-1; D gene ambiguous. The V gene's germline CDR1 is SGDLS and CDR2 YYNGEE. The CDR3 sequence is 15 residues long. V was clipped by 0 bases and J by 3 bases, with 12 bases between them. The CDR3 loop is CASSVGSPGDTEAFF. CDR3 nucleotides: TGTGCCAGCAGCGTAGGTTCCCCTGGGGACACTGAAGCTTTCTTT.

The rearrangement links TRBV30 to TRBJ2-2; no firm D call. Trimming removed 1 base at V and 0 bases at J, with 3 bases between. The CDR3 totals 13 residues. Germline lookup yields CDR1 GTSNPN and CDR2 SVGIG (reference sequence). For the CDR3, the DNA is TGTGCCTGGAGTGGACCGAACACCGGGGAGCTGTTTTTT. Translating gives CAWSGPNTGELFF.

J is TRBJ1-1 and V is TRBV28; D not certain. Germline lookup yields CDR1 MDHEN and CDR2 SYDVKM. Trimming cost V 6 bases and J 1 base, with 15 bases left between them. The length of the CDR3 is 15 residues. The CDR3 region has the DNA TGTGCCAGCAGCCCCCTTGATGTGGCGAACACTGAAGCTTTCTTT. Its protein product is CASSPLDVANTEAFF.

J is TRBJ2-7 and V is TRBV6-4; perhaps TRBD2 as D (6 bases). CDR1 MRHNA and CDR2 SNTAGT come from the germline V gene. Between the trimmed V and J ends, which lost 2 bases and 3 bases, there was a span of 8 bases. This CDR3 region has 13 residues. CDR3 sequence reads: CASSDPGDYEQYF. The CDR3 coding sequence is TGTGCCAGCAGTGACCCGGGGGACTACGAGCAGTACTTC.